The present TCR beta chain was sequenced within a study of CD8 T cells in Susac syndrome. When the RNA was reverse transcribed, random hexamers were used with an input of roughly 0.5 to 1 ug. TCRdb independently ran MiXCR on the immunoSEQ multiplex PCR reads; one entry per CDR3 protein. The sample has some 110,000 distinct CDR3 sequences; 90% to 95% are singletons. CDR1 and CDR2 from the germline V gene are LGHNA and YNFKEQ. Trimming removed 0 bases from V and 5 bases from J, with 8 bases in between. The CDR3 is made up of 14 amino acids. The receptor comes from a human donor in good health. Specimen: CD4+ T cells from PBMCs. The chain uses TRBV4-2 and TRBJ2-4; D gene uncertain. The DNA of the CDR3 is TGTGCCAGCAGCCAAGATTTTATACAAAACATTCAGTACTTC. This gives the protein CASSQDFIQNIQYF.